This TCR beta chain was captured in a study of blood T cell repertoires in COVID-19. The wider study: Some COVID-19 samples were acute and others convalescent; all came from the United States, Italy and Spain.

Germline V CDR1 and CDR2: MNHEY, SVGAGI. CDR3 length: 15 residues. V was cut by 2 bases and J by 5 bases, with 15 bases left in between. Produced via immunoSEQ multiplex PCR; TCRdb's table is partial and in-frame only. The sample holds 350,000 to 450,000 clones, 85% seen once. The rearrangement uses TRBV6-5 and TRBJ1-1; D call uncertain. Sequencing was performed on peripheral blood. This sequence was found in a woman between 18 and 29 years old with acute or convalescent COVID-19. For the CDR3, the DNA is TGTGCCAGCAGTTACCCCCGGGGAGAGCGGACTGAAGCTTTCTTT. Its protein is CASSYPRGERTEAFF.